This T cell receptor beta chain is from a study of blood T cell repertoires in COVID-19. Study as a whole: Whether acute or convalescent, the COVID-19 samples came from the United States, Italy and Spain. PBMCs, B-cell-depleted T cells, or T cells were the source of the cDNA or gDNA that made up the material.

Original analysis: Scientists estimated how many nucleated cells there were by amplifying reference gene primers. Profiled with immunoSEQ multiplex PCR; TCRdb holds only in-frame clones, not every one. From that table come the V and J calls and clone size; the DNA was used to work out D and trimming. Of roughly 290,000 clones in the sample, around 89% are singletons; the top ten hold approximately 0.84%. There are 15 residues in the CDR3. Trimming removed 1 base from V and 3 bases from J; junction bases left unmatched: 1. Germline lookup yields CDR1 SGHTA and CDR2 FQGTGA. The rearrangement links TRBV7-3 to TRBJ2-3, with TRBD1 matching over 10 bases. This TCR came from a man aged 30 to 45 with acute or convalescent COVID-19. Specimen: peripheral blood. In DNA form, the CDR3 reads TGTGCCAGCAGCTTAAGGACAGGGGGGACAGATACGCAGTATTTT. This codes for CASSLRTGGTDTQYF.